What follows is one TCR beta chain and its context. The germline gives CDR1 PRHDT, CDR2 FYEKMQ (reference sequence). The CDR3 runs 15 residues. V shed 8 bases, J shed 5 bases, and the junction held 11 bases outside the gene matches. This sample was taken from a study of control samples from healthy donors and cancer patients. Clones were read by immunoSEQ multiplex PCR, and TCRdb kept only the in-frame ones, dropping some. The repertoire consists of around 50,000 clones, with 95% to 96% occurring once and the leading ten covering around 2%. This receptor was obtained from a woman aged 25 to 39 in good health. The specimen was blood. The chain uses TRBV13 and TRBJ2-5; the match to TRBD1 covers 10 bases. The CDR3 region has the DNA TGTGCCAGCGGCGGGACAGGGGAATTTGGGGAGACCCAGTACTTC. It translates to CASGGTGEFGETQYF.